This T cell receptor (beta chain) originates from a study of blood T cell repertoires in COVID-19. On the study more broadly: T cells, B-cell-depleted T cells, or PBMCs supplied cDNA or gDNA.

Enrolled during active infection, Seattle patients were then followed longitudinally. The germline V gene has CDR1 MNHEY and CDR2 SMNVEV (reference sequence). The CDR3 extends over 15 amino acids. Trimming removed 5 bases from V and 2 bases from J, with 14 bases in between. TCRdb's table, derived via immunoSEQ multiplex PCR, lists solely in-frame clones and lacks some. The repertoire holds under 200,000 clones, with just under 90% as singletons. The clonotype originates from a woman between 65 and 79 years old with COVID-19, enrolled during active disease. Material for sequencing was peripheral blood. V usage is TRBV27 and J usage is TRBJ2-3; possibly TRBD2 for D (5 bases). The CDR3 loop is CASSAEDGFTDTQYF. The CDR3 nucleotides are TGTGCCAGCAGTGCGGAGGACGGGTTCACAGATACGCAGTATTTT.